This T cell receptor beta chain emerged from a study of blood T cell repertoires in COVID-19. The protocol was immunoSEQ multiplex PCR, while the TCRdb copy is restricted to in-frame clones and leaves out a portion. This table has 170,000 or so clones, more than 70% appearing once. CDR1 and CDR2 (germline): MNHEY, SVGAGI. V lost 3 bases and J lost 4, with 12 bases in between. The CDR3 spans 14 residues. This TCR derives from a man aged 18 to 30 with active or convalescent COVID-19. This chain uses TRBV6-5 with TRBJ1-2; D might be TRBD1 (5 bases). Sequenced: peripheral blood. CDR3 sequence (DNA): TGTGCCAGCAGTTATGGGGGGGTGGGCTATGGCTACACCTTC. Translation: CASSYGGVGYGYTF.